The sequence of this T cell receptor (beta chain) was determined in a study of metastatic and nonmetastatic thyroid tumors. Study at large: Repertoires of blood and of tissue (tumor or nodule) from malignant and benign thyroid patients were compared.

Germline loops: CDR1 MGHDK, CDR2 SYGVNS. The CDR3 is made up of 10 amino acids. Deletions cut 5 bases from V and 6 bases from J, with 1 base between. Overall study results and limits: The study reportedly found significantly higher TCR beta diversity in malignant thyroid tumors than benign nodules, in blood and tumor.

This clone has more than one count but fewer than ten. Its specificity is not known. Original methodology: Clinicopathological groups supplied CDR3 differences that were used to build a distant-metastasis classifier for papillary thyroid cancer. From the PCR reads, TCRdb re-called clones with MiXCR. These V and J calls originate from TCRdb's pipeline instead of the authors' own analysis. The table lists around 50,000 clones, around 21% of them singletons, with approximately 3.9% in the top ten. All patients reached thyroid surgery having received no treatment beforehand. The genes are TRBV25-1 and TRBJ2-2; D ambiguous. This sequence was found in a male donor with papillary thyroid cancer or a benign thyroid nodule (not recorded which). Some clones in this sample may be carry-over from other donors' samples. The sequenced sample was blood. The DNA of the CDR3 is TGTGCCAGCAGTTCCGGGGAGCTGTTTTTT. Its translation is CASSSGELFF.